Presented here are 23 T cell receptor beta chains from one specimen sequenced in a study of cytomegalovirus exposure and HLA in healthy donors. The primer mix had 60 Vbeta and 13 Jbeta primers. Clones were read by immunoSEQ multiplex PCR, and TCRdb kept only the in-frame ones, dropping some. The sample has some 91,000 clones, about 75% seen once; the top ten hold around 7%. Input material: PBMCs. Receptor source: a man in his forties in good health and CMV-seropositive.

The chain combines TRBV18 with TRBJ2-1, with 11 bases fitting TRBD2. CDR3 length: 15 amino acids. Germline CDR1 and CDR2: KGHSH and LQKENI. V was pared by 3 bases and J by 7 bases, with 5 bases of the junction left unmatched. As DNA, the CDR3 is TGTGCCAGCTCACCGGCTAGCGGGAGGCCAAATGAGCAGTTCTTC. Amino acids: CASSPASGRPNEQFF.

The V and J genes are TRBV7-2 and TRBJ1-2, with 10 bases aligning to TRBD1. CDR1 SGHTA and CDR2 FQGNSA come from the germline V gene. Unmatched junction bases numbered 9, after V lost 5 bases and J lost 3 bases. There are 16 residues in the CDR3. DNA of the CDR3: TGTGCCAGCAGCCGAGGGGGGGGACAGGGGCACTATGGCTACACCTTC. Encoded protein: CASSRGGGQGHYGYTF.

This clone has only one observation. This chain connects TRBV6-5 to TRBJ2-1, with TRBD2 matching over 12 bases. CDR3 size: 16 residues. Trimming took 4 bases from V and 1 from J; bases not matched to a gene: 2. The V gene's germline CDR1 is MNHEY and CDR2 SVGAGI. CDR3 amino acids: CASSSGLAGSYNEQFF. In DNA, the CDR3 is TGTGCCAGCAGTTCTGGACTAGCGGGATCCTACAATGAGCAGTTCTTC.

CDR3 loop: CASRALTGGHQPQHF. The CDR3 DNA sequence: TGTGCCAGCAGGGCCTTGACAGGGGGCCATCAGCCCCAGCATTTT. V usage is TRBV6-5 and J usage is TRBJ1-5; TRBD1 agrees at 10 bases. V lost 6 bases, J lost 5 bases, and 7 bases stayed unmatched. CDR1 is MNHEY, CDR2 SVGAGI, per germline. There are 15 residues in the CDR3.

The chain joins TRBV9 to TRBJ2-7; TRBD1 matches 9 bases. V lost 4 bases and J lost 7; bases outside the gene matches: 12. This CDR3 comprises 15 residues. CDR1 is SGDLS, CDR2 YYNGEE, per germline. In DNA, the CDR3 is TGTGCCAGCAGCCCAACCGGGACAGGGTCGCGAGAGCAGTACTTC. It encodes CASSPTGTGSREQYF.

The rearrangement links TRBV5-5 to TRBJ1-2; 9 bases match TRBD1. The J segment lost 8 bases and the V segment lost 4 bases, leaving 12 bases of the junction unmatched. The CDR3 covers 15 residues. Germline V gives CDR1 SGHKS, CDR2 YYEKEE (reference sequence). The DNA for the CDR3 is TGTGCCAGCAGCCAAAGTACAGGGGGCGAGGTGGGCTACACCTTC. This translates into CASSQSTGGEVGYTF.

The chain uses TRBV7-2 and TRBJ1-5, with D tentatively TRBD1 (6 bases). V was pared by 1 base and J by 2 bases, with 15 bases between. The CDR3 spans 17 residues. Germline lookup yields CDR1 SGHTA and CDR2 FQGNSA. The CDR3 protein is CASSLGNREGGNQPQHF. CDR3 sequence (DNA): TGTGCCAGCAGCTTAGGGAACAGGGAAGGCGGCAATCAGCCCCAGCATTTT.

This sequence joins TRBV4-1 and TRBJ2-1, with 12 bases lining up with TRBD2. CDR3 size: 16 residues. CDR1 MGHRA and CDR2 YSYEKL come from the germline V gene. After removal of 0 bases from V and 6 bases from J, the junction contained 3 bases not matched to a gene. The chain's CDR3 is CASSQERLAGANEQFF. In DNA, the CDR3 is TGCGCCAGCAGCCAAGAGAGACTAGCGGGGGCCAATGAGCAGTTCTTC.

The V and J genes are TRBV28 and TRBJ1-4; maybe TRBD1 (6 bases). This CDR3 has 15 residues. Germline V CDR1 and CDR2: MDHEN, SYDVKM. Trimming removed 10 bases at V and 0 bases at J, with 15 bases between. Here the CDR3 reads CAIPGEGATNEKLFF. CDR3 sequence (DNA): TGTGCCATCCCAGGGGAGGGGGCAACTAATGAAAAACTGTTTTTT.

The gene calls are TRBV5-6 and TRBJ2-3; TRBD2 aligns across 11 bases. In germline, CDR1 is SGHDT, CDR2 YYEEEE. V shed 1 base, J shed 2 bases, and the junction held 3 bases outside the gene matches. The CDR3 extends over 16 amino acids. This chain's CDR3 is CASSLQGLADTDTQYF. The CDR3 nucleotides are TGTGCCAGCAGCTTGCAGGGACTAGCGGACACAGATACGCAGTATTTT.

The chain links TRBV29-1 to TRBJ2-2; TRBD2 matches at 14 bases. Trimming cost V 5 bases and J 4 bases; bases outside gene matches: 3. CDR3 length: 15 residues. The germline V gene has CDR1 SQVTM and CDR2 ANQGSEA. The CDR3 coding sequence is TGCAGCGTTCCCGGGACTAGCGGGAGCACCGGGGAGCTGTTTTTT. Translating it yields CSVPGTSGSTGELFF.

This chain links TRBV11-3 with TRBJ2-1; 13 bases fit TRBD2. The germline V gene encodes CDR1 SGHNT and CDR2 YENEEA. This CDR3 comprises 15 residues. J was trimmed by 10 bases and V by 2 bases; bases with no gene match: 5. The CDR3 reads CASSLRTSGSEEQFF. CDR3 nucleotides: TGTGCCAGCAGCTTACGGACTAGCGGGAGTGAAGAGCAGTTCTTC.

As DNA, the CDR3 is TGTGCCAGCAGCTCGGGACAGACGGACACCGGGGAGCTGTTTTTT. Translated, it gives CASSSGQTDTGELFF. The V call is TRBV11-3, the J call TRBJ2-2; 7 bases align to TRBD1. V lost 4 bases and J lost 3; bases outside the gene matches: 5. Germline V lookup: CDR1 SGHNT, CDR2 YENEEA. The CDR3 has 15 residues.

V is TRBV27 and J is TRBJ2-7; 9 nucleotides align to TRBD1. V lost 7 bases and J lost 3; bases outside the gene matches: 1. Germline V CDR1 and CDR2: MNHEY, SMNVEV (reference sequence). The CDR3 consists of 12 residues. Here the CDR3 DNA reads TGTGCCAGCATGGGACAGGGCTACGAGCAGTACTTC. Translation: CASMGQGYEQYF.

This clone was seen a handful of times. The V gene is TRBV2, the J gene TRBJ2-7, with a tentative D call TRBD2 (5 bases). Germline V gene data show CDR1 as SNHLY and CDR2 as FYNNEI. CDR3 length: 14 residues. Trimming removed 7 bases at V and 7 bases at J, with 20 bases between. DNA for the CDR3: TGTGCCAGCAAAGAGGACTCCCTGGGAAGTGAGCAGTACTTC. Protein sequence: CASKEDSLGSEQYF.

CDR3 sequence (DNA): TGCGCCAGCAGCTTGGGGTCAGAGAACACTGAAGCTTTCTTT. This gives the protein CASSLGSENTEAFF. The J gene is TRBJ1-1, the V gene TRBV5-1, with D unclear. Germline CDR1 SGHRS, CDR2 YFSETQ. The V gene lost 0 bases and the J gene lost 1 base, with 7 bases spanning the gap. CDR3 length: 14 amino acids.

V usage is TRBV5-6 and J usage is TRBJ1-5, with TRBD1 identical over 8 bases. V lost 2 bases to trimming and J lost 1 base; unmatched junction nucleotides: 8. Germline CDR1 SGHDT, CDR2 YYEEEE. The CDR3 totals 17 residues. The CDR3 sequence is CASSLYADRGSNQPQHF. The CDR3 nucleotides are TGTGCCAGCAGCTTATACGCCGACAGGGGAAGCAATCAGCCCCAGCATTTT. Complete variable domain (other parts from reference TRBV5-6 and TRBJ1-5): DAGVTQSPTHLIKTRGQQVTLRCSPKSGHDTVSWYQQALGQGPQFIFQYYEEEERQRGNFPDRFSGHQFPNYSSELNVNALLLGDSALYLCASSLYADRGSNQPQHFGDGTRLSIL.

This chain joins TRBV29-1 and TRBJ2-1; 9 nucleotides agree with TRBD2. The CDR3 has 15 amino acids. V shed 6 bases, J shed 4 bases, and the junction held 10 bases outside the gene matches. Germline loops: CDR1 SQVTM, CDR2 ANQGSEA. CDR3 DNA: TGCAGCGTGGAAAGGTTAGCGGGGGATTACAATGAGCAGTTCTTC. Its translation is CSVERLAGDYNEQFF.

The chain has TRBV2 and TRBJ1-1; D possibly corresponds to TRBD1 (5 bases). The CDR3 extends over 14 amino acids. Trimming took off 7 bases at V and 0 bases at J, with 12 bases between the two ends. CDR1 SNHLY and CDR2 FYNNEI come from the germline V gene. CDR3 protein: CASNDQGMNTEAFF. In DNA, the CDR3 is TGTGCCAGCAACGACCAGGGTATGAACACTGAAGCTTTCTTT.

V and J are TRBV6-1 and TRBJ1-1; 7 positions match TRBD1. The CDR3 is made up of 13 amino acids. In germline, CDR1 is MNHNS, CDR2 SASEGT. Losses at the gene ends were 2 bases for V and 8 bases for J; bases not matched to a gene: 5. The CDR3 nucleotides read TGTGCCAGCAGTGAACTGACAGGGACCGAAGCTTTCTTT. It yields the protein CASSELTGTEAFF.

The table lists this clone with many counts. The rearrangement joins TRBV19 to TRBJ1-3; D gene unclear. Deletions cut 4 bases from V and 7 bases from J, with 8 bases between. Germline CDR1 and CDR2: LNHDA and SQIVND (reference sequence). The CDR3 consists of 12 residues. Here the CDR3 reads CASSTNKNTIYF. The DNA for the CDR3 is TGTGCCAGTAGTACAAACAAGAACACCATATATTTT.

The chain has TRBV5-1 and TRBJ2-7, with TRBD2 matching 7 bases. CDR3 length: 14 residues. The germline V gene has CDR1 SGHRS and CDR2 YFSETQ. The V gene end was trimmed by 1 base and the J gene end by 6 bases; junction bases not matched to a gene: 7. Here the CDR3 reads CASSLSLSGGEQYF. The CDR3 DNA reads TGCGCCAGCAGCTTGTCTTTATCGGGGGGCGAGCAGTACTTC.

This clone showed up just a few times. The chain has TRBV7-2 and TRBJ2-7; 12 positions match TRBD2. The junction had 8 bases not matched to a gene; V was cut back by 5 bases and J by 6 bases. CDR3 length: 15 residues. Looked up from germline, CDR1 is SGHTA and CDR2 is FQGNSA. In DNA form, the CDR3 reads TGTGCCAGCAGCAGGACTAGCGGGACTCGGCCCGAGCAGTACTTC. Protein product: CASSRTSGTRPEQYF.